Below are 11 T cell receptor beta chains sequenced from a single sample in a study of blood T cell repertoires in COVID-19. TCRdb keeps only in-frame clones here, not all; method: immunoSEQ multiplex PCR. The sample carries 200,000 to 250,000 clones, about nine tenths recorded once. The sequencing input was peripheral blood. These receptors were taken from a woman aged 30 to 39 with COVID-19, enrolled during active disease.

The genes are TRBV27 and TRBJ2-1, with 9 bases fitting TRBD2. Germline CDR1 and CDR2: MNHEY and SMNVEV (reference sequence). Trimming at V came to 4 bases and at J to 5 bases, leaving 6 bases not matched to a gene. The CDR3 has 15 amino acids. The DNA for the CDR3 is TGTGCCAGCAGTTCCCATCCTAGCGGGAACAATGAGCAGTTCTTC. Amino acids: CASSSHPSGNNEQFF.

The chain joins TRBV29-1 to TRBJ1-2, with 10 bases aligning to TRBD1. The CDR3 extends over 11 amino acids. Per the germline V gene, CDR1 is SQVTM and CDR2 is ANQGSEA. V lost 7 bases to trimming and J lost 6 bases; unmatched junction nucleotides: 2. This CDR3 is CSEGTGDGYTF. The CDR3 nucleotides read TGCAGCGAGGGGACAGGGGATGGCTACACCTTC. The whole variable domain, filled in from reference TRBV29-1 and TRBJ1-2, reads SAVISQKPSRDICQRGTSLTIQCQVDSQVTMMFWYRQQPGQSLTLIATANQGSEATYESGFVIDKFPISRPNLTFSTLTVSNMSPEDSSIYLCSEGTGDGYTFGSGTRLTVV.

J is TRBJ1-5 and V is TRBV5-8; no clear D. CDR1 and CDR2 (germline): SGHTS, YDEGEE. Trimming cost V 0 bases and J 0 bases, with 7 bases left between them. The CDR3 runs to 15 residues. This CDR3 is CASSLDGDSNQPQHF. Written as DNA, the CDR3 is TGTGCCAGCAGCTTGGACGGGGATAGCAATCAGCCCCAGCATTTT.

This clone was counted a few times. This chain joins TRBV4-3 and TRBJ1-1; D is unresolved. This CDR3 is built from 14 residues. Germline V gene sequence: CDR1 LGHNA, CDR2 YSLEER. V was shortened by 0 bases and J by 3 bases, with 8 bases between the two germline ends. The CDR3 region is CASSQERGHTEAFF. The CDR3 bases are TGCGCCAGCAGCCAAGAGAGAGGGCACACTGAAGCTTTCTTT.

The gene calls are TRBV14 and TRBJ2-7, with TRBD1 matching over 8 bases. V lost 2 bases, J lost 5 bases, and 11 bases stayed unmatched. The CDR3 length is 16 residues. Germline CDR1 is SGHDN and CDR2 is FVKESK. CDR3 sequence reads: CASSQKNDRGGHEQYF. The CDR3 bases are TGTGCCAGCAGCCAAAAGAATGACAGGGGTGGCCACGAGCAGTACTTC.

The chain joins TRBV6-6 to TRBJ1-2, with unresolved D. Germline-derived CDR1 and CDR2 are MNHNY and SVGAGI (reference sequence). The CDR3 is made up of 12 amino acids. V was clipped by 7 bases and J by 6 bases, with 12 bases between them. The CDR3 nucleotides are TGTGCCAGCACCGCCGTTCCTAATGGCTACACCTTC. The encoded protein is CASTAVPNGYTF.

This chain connects TRBV28 to TRBJ2-3; TRBD2 agrees at 8 bases. Trimming removed 3 bases from V and 1 base from J; junction bases left unmatched: 3. Germline V gives CDR1 MDHEN, CDR2 SYDVKM. This CDR3 is built from 15 residues. This CDR3 reads CASSFRAGGTDTQYF. The DNA of the CDR3 is TGTGCCAGCAGTTTCCGAGCGGGGGGCACAGATACGCAGTATTTT.

This chain uses TRBV5-6 with TRBJ1-1, with D possibly being TRBD1 (5 bases). V lost 0 bases to trimming and J lost 6 bases, with 9 bases between them. The germline gives CDR1 SGHDT, CDR2 YYEEEE. This CDR3 comprises 13 residues. The DNA for the CDR3 is TGTGCCAGCAGCTTGGCCGGGGGGTCTGAAGCTTTCTTT. Residues: CASSLAGGSEAFF.

The CDR3 coding sequence is TGTGCCAGCAGGCCTCCCGGGTTGGAGCTAGCCAACACCGGGGAGCTGTTTTTT. It yields the protein CASRPPGLELANTGELFF. This sequence joins TRBV2 and TRBJ2-2; a possible D gene is TRBD2 (5 bases). Trimming cost V 6 bases and J 2 bases, with 22 bases left between them. The V gene's germline CDR1 is SNHLY and CDR2 FYNNEI. The length of the CDR3 is 18 residues.

The chain couples TRBV6-2 or TRBV6-3 to TRBJ2-5, with TRBD2 matching over 8 bases. Germline CDR1 reads MNHEY; CDR2 reads SVGEGT. V shed 0 bases and J 0 bases; nucleotides not matched to a gene: 3. The CDR3 contains 16 residues. The CDR3 sequence: CASSYSSGEHQETQYF. The DNA of the CDR3 is TGTGCCAGCAGTTACTCTAGCGGGGAGCACCAAGAGACCCAGTACTTC.

This chain connects TRBV3-1 (or the pseudogene TRBV3-2) to TRBJ2-7; maybe TRBD1 (6 bases). Germline assignment: CDR1 LGHDT and CDR2 YNNKEL (reference sequence). The CDR3 contains 13 residues. Trimming removed 1 base at V and 2 bases at J, with 6 bases between. The CDR3 loop reads CASSQGQAYEQYF. For the CDR3, the DNA is TGTGCCAGCAGCCAAGGACAGGCCTACGAGCAGTACTTC.